One sample yielded the 20 T cell receptor beta chains listed below, sequenced in a study of post-analysis software for immune sequencing data (dated by TCRdb to about 2015). These receptors' antigens are unknown. General findings and caveats noted by the study authors: About five TRBV segments, including TRBV5-6, TRBV5-1 and TRBV20-1, were significantly more frequent in patients than controls.

The protocol used for the library was PCR. TCRdb lists the instrument as Illumina HiSeq 2500. Unique molecular identifiers were incorporated into TCR beta cDNA libraries to reduce PCR and sequencing biases. Using fastp trimming at Q25 and MiXCR clonotype assembly, TCRdb reanalyzed the public sequencing data and kept in-frame beta chains. Records with the same CDR3 protein are collapsed into one entry carrying the most frequent genes and DNA. For this sample there are roughly 800,000 distinct CDR3 sequences; 53% appear just once. The top ten hold about 4.5% of the sample. The sequenced sample was blood. These receptors originate from a girl aged 10-17 years with multiple sclerosis.

This clonotype showed up many times. The genes are TRBV29-1 and TRBJ2-6; perhaps D is TRBD1 or TRBD2 (6 bases each). Trimming stripped 4 bases from V and 6 bases from J, with 19 bases between. This CDR3 is built from 16 residues. Per the germline V gene, CDR1 is SQVTM and CDR2 is ANQGSEA. The CDR3 region has the DNA TGCAGCGTTGGGACTACGCGGGACACCGCGGCCAACGTCCTGACTTTC. Its protein product is CSVGTTRDTAANVLTF.

The chain joins TRBV10-1 to TRBJ2-3, with 9 positions matching TRBD2. Trimming removed 0 bases from V and 5 bases from J; junction bases left unmatched: 6. The CDR3 loop spans 16 amino acids. CDR1 and CDR2 (germline): WNHNN, SYGVQD (reference sequence). The CDR3 bases are TGCGCCAGCAGTGAGTCAAACCTAGCGGGATTAGATACGCAGTATTTT. Translating it yields CASSESNLAGLDTQYF.

The chain is built from TRBV12-5 and TRBJ2-5; 11 nucleotides match TRBD2. With V trimmed by 0 bases and J by 3 bases, 12 bases remained unmatched. This CDR3 region has 19 residues. Germline V gene sequence: CDR1 LGHNT, CDR2 FRNRAP. The DNA of the CDR3 is TGTGCTAGTGGTTTGGTGAAGATAGCGGGAGGGCCGCTGGAAGAGACCCAGTACTTC. This sequence encodes CASGLVKIAGGPLEETQYF.

The chain uses TRBV7-9 and TRBJ1-2, with D possibly TRBD1 on 6 matching bases. The germline V gene encodes CDR1 SEHNR and CDR2 FQNEAQ (reference sequence). The CDR3 runs 14 residues. V was clipped by 5 bases and J by 4 bases, with 14 bases between them. Here the CDR3 reads CASSAPGQPYGYTF. DNA for the CDR3: TGTGCCAGCAGCGCCCCGGGACAACCCTATGGCTACACCTTC.

The rearrangement joins TRBV11-1 to TRBJ2-1, with 7 bases identical to TRBD2. The CDR3 totals 16 residues. Trimming at V came to 2 bases and at J to 2 bases, leaving 6 bases not matched to a gene. Germline CDR1 is SGHAT and CDR2 is FQDESV (reference sequence). The CDR3 sequence is CASSLLGGSTYNEQFF. The CDR3 DNA follows: TGTGCCAGCAGCTTATTAGGCGGGAGTACCTACAATGAGCAGTTCTTC. Supplemented by reference TRBV11-1 and TRBJ2-1, the full variable domain reads EAEVAQSPRYKITEKSQAVAFWCDPISGHATLYWYRQILGQGPELLVQFQDESVVDDSQLPKDRFSAERLKGVDSTLKIQPAELGDSAMYLCASSLLGGSTYNEQFFGPGTRLTVL.

This clonotype was picked up a small number of times. The chain has TRBV12-3 or TRBV12-4 and TRBJ2-4; D gene ambiguous. The V gene lost 1 base and the J gene lost 0 bases, with 16 bases spanning the gap. This CDR3 is 18 amino acids long. The CDR3 here is CASSLGSPGMLAKNIQYF. CDR3 nucleotide sequence: TGTGCCAGCAGTTTAGGGTCACCCGGAATGCTAGCCAAAAACATTCAGTACTTC.

The rearrangement uses TRBV5-1 and TRBJ2-6; TRBD1 matches 8 bases. This CDR3 spans 19 amino acids. V gave up 3 bases and J gave up 4 bases; unmatched junction bases: 15. Germline loops: CDR1 SGHRS, CDR2 YFSETQ. CDR3 sequence: CASSSGTGNPLVGANVLTF. In DNA form, the CDR3 reads TGCGCCAGCAGCTCCGGGACAGGCAATCCCCTAGTCGGGGCCAACGTCCTGACTTTC.

This chain links TRBV4-1 with TRBJ1-4; D gene ambiguous. The CDR3 spans 14 residues. With 4 bases removed from V and 4 bases from J, the gap between germline ends came to 10 bases. CDR1 and CDR2 (germline): MGHRA, YSYEKL. In nucleotides, the CDR3 is TGCGCCAGCAGCCCGGGCCCTAGTAATGAAAAACTGTTTTTT. Amino acids: CASSPGPSNEKLFF.

The chain carries TRBV7-9 and TRBJ1-2, with TRBD1 as a possible D gene (6 bases). V was shortened by 10 bases and J by 8 bases, with 8 bases between the two germline ends. Germline CDR1 and CDR2: SEHNR and FQNEAQ (reference sequence). This CDR3 comprises 9 residues. DNA for the CDR3: TGTGCCACAGGGGACGGCTACACCTTC. It is translated as CATGDGYTF.

V gene TRBV7-9 combines with J gene TRBJ1-1, with D tentatively TRBD1 (5 bases). The CDR3 is 15 residues long. V was clipped by 5 bases and J by 0 bases, with 13 bases between them. Germline V gives CDR1 SEHNR, CDR2 FQNEAQ (reference sequence). The CDR3 nucleotides are TGTGCCAGCAGCCCCGGGACTTCAATGAACACTGAAGCTTTCTTT. This gives the protein CASSPGTSMNTEAFF.

This clonotype occurred a few times. V gene TRBV29-1 combines with J gene TRBJ2-7; D is ambiguous. The CDR3 totals 11 residues. Germline-derived CDR1 and CDR2 are SQVTM and ANQGSEA. V shed 7 bases and J shed 1 base, with 8 bases lying between them. The CDR3 nucleotides read TGCAGCGCGTTTGGGTCCTACGAGCAGTACTTC. This codes for CSAFGSYEQYF.

This sequence joins TRBV20-1 and TRBJ2-4; D may match TRBD1 or TRBD2 (5 bases each). Near its end, the DNA agrees better with TRBJ2-7, so the J call may be wrong. The CDR3 consists of 14 residues. Germline V CDR1 and CDR2: DFQATT, SNEGSKA (reference sequence). The CDR3 DNA reads TGCAGTGCTTCGGCGGTGGTGGGACCCTACGAGCAGTACTTC. Its translation is CSASAVVGPYEQYF.

This clonotype was counted a few times. This chain joins TRBV6-1 and TRBJ2-5; D is unresolved. CDR1 is MNHNS, CDR2 SASEGT, per germline. The CDR3 sequence is 12 residues long. Trimming stripped 0 bases from V and 5 bases from J, with 4 bases between. CDR3 bases: TGTGCCAGCAGTGAAGCGCGGGAGACCCAGTACTTC. As protein: CASSEARETQYF.

This clonotype was seen a few times. V usage is TRBV4-2 and J usage is TRBJ2-7; D is perhaps TRBD2 (6 bases). The CDR3 extends over 15 amino acids. Trimming shortened V by 1 base and J by 0 bases, and 10 bases separated the two germline ends. CDR1 is LGHNA, CDR2 YNFKEQ, per germline. In DNA, the CDR3 is TGTGCCAGCAGCCAAGCCCGGGGGAGCTCCTACGAGCAGTACTTC. It encodes CASSQARGSSYEQYF.

This clonotype was seen only a few times. The J gene is TRBJ2-5, the V gene TRBV7-8, with a weak D call TRBD1 (5 bases). Germline V CDR1 and CDR2: SGHVS, FQNEAQ. This CDR3 contains 16 residues. V gave up 1 base and J gave up 5 bases, with 17 bases separating them. CDR3 protein: CASSLEGQLAGETQYF. In DNA, the CDR3 is TGTGCCAGCAGCTTAGAGGGGCAGTTGGCCGGGGAGACCCAGTACTTC. The full variable domain, its missing parts supplied by reference TRBV7-8 and TRBJ2-5, is GAGVSQSPRYKVAKRGQDVALRCDPISGHVSLFWYQQALGQGPEFLTYFQNEAQLDKSGLPSDRFFAERPEGSVSTLKIQRTQQEDSAVYLCASSLEGQLAGETQYFGPGTRLLVL.

To note about this clonotype: At one boundary the junction diverges from the germline segment, which might be a read error. This sequence joins TRBV12-3 or TRBV12-4 and TRBJ1-1; D is uncertain. This CDR3 has 13 residues. This chain's CDR3 is CASSIRLNTEAFF. The CDR3 nucleotides read TGCGCCAGCAGTATAAGATTGAACACTGAAGCTTTCTTT.

This clonotype was observed once. This chain links TRBV20-1 with TRBJ2-3; a possible D gene is TRBD2 (6 bases). Per the germline V gene, CDR1 is DFQATT and CDR2 is SNEGSKA (reference sequence). Trimming shortened V by 5 bases and J by 4 bases, and 19 bases separated the two germline ends. The CDR3 has 15 residues. The CDR3 DNA reads as TGCAGTGCTCCGTCAACTAGCAAGGAGGCAGATACGCAGTATTTT. It translates to CSAPSTSKEADTQYF.

CDR3 bases: TGTGCCAGCAGCCAAGATCCGGCAAATGAAGCTTTCTTT. It codes for CASSQDPANEAFF. The chain has TRBV3-1 and TRBJ1-1; no reliable D call. The CDR3 is made up of 13 amino acids. The germline gives CDR1 LGHDT, CDR2 YNNKEL (reference sequence). V was clipped by 0 bases and J by 7 bases, with 9 bases between them.

This clonotype showed up many times. The gene calls are TRBV29-1 and TRBJ2-7, with 10 nucleotides matching TRBD1. The ends lost 6 bases at V and 4 bases at J; junction bases unmatched: 9. Germline CDR1 reads SQVTM; CDR2 reads ANQGSEA. The CDR3 is made up of 14 amino acids. CDR3 in amino acids: CSVVRDRGQYEQYF. In nucleotides, the CDR3 is TGCAGCGTGGTCCGGGACAGGGGACAGTACGAGCAGTACTTC.

The chain uses TRBV20-1 and TRBJ2-3, with TRBD2 identical over 7 bases. The CDR3 extends over 15 amino acids. The J segment lost 3 bases and the V segment lost 1 base, leaving 7 bases of the junction unmatched. CDR1 and CDR2 from the germline V gene are DFQATT and SNEGSKA (reference sequence). The CDR3 DNA reads TGCAGTGCTAGAGGACCGGGGGGAAGGACAGATACGCAGTATTTT. This translates into CSARGPGGRTDTQYF.